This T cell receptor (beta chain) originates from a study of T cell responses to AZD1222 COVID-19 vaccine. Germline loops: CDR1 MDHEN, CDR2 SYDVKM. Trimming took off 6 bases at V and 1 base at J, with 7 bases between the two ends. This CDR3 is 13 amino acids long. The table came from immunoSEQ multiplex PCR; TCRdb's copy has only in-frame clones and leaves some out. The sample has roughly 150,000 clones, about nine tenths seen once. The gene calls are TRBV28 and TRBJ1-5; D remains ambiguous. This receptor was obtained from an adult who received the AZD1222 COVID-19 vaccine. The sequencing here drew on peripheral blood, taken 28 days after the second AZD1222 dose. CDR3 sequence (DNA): TGTGCCAGCAGCCGCGCCAGCAATCAGCCCCAGCATTTT. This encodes CASSRASNQPQHF.